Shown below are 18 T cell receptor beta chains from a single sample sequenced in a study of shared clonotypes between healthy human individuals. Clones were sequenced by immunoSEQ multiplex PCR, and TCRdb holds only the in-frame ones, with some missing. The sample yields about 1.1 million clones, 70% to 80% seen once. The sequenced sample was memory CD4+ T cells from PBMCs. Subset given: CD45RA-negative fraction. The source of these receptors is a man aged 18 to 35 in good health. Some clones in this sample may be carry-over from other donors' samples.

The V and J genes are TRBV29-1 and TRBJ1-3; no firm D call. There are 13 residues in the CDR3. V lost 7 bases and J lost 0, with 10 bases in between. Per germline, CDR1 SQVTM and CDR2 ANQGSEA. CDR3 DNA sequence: TGCAGCGCAGACACAAACTCTGGAAACACCATATATTTT. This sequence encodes CSADTNSGNTIYF.

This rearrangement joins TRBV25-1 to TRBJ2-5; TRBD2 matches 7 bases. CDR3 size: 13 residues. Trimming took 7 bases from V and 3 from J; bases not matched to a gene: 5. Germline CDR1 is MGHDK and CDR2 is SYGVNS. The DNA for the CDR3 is TGTGCCAGCACGAGCGGGGCGGAAGAGACCCAGTACTTC. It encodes CASTSGAEETQYF.

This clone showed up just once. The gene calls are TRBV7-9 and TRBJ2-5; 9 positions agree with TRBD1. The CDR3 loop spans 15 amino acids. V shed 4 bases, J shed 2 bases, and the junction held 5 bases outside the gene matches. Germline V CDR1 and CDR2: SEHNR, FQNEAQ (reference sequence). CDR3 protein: CASSSQGAAQETQYF. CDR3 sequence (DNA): TGTGCCAGCAGCTCACAGGGGGCCGCGCAAGAGACCCAGTACTTC.

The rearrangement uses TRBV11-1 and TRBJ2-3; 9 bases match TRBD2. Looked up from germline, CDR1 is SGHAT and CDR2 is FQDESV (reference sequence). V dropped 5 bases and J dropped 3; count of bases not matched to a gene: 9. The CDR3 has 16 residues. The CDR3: CASSKRKAGGTDTQYF. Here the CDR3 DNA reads TGTGCCAGCAGCAAACGGAAAGCGGGAGGTACAGATACGCAGTATTTT.

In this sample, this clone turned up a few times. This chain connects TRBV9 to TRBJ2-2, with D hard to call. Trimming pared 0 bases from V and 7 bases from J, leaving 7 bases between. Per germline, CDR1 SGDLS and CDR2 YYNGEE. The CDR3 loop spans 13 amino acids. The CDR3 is CASSVGGFGELFF. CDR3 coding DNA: TGTGCCAGCAGCGTAGGGGGATTCGGGGAGCTGTTTTTT.

CDR3 sequence reads: CASTLGPRRFYSNQPQHF. The CDR3 DNA sequence: TGTGCCAGCACTCTGGGGCCTCGACGGTTTTATAGCAATCAGCCCCAGCATTTT. The rearrangement joins TRBV5-8 to TRBJ1-5; D possibly corresponds to TRBD1 (5 bases). Per the germline V gene, CDR1 is SGHTS and CDR2 is YDEGEE. The CDR3 length is 18 residues. The ends were cut back, 6 bases at V and 0 bases at J, with 22 bases in the middle.

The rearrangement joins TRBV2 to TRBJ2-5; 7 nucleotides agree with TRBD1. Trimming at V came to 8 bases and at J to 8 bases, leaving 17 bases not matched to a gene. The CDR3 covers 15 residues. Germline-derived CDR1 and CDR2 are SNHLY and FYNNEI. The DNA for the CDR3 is TGTGCCAGCTCCCGGGACAGTAGCCGCCAAGGAACCCAGTACTTC. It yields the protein CASSRDSSRQGTQYF.

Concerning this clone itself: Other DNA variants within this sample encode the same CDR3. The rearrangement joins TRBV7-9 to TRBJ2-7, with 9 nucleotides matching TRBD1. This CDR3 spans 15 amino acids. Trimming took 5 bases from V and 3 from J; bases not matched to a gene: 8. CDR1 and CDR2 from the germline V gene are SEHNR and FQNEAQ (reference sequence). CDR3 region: CASSISGTGFYEQYF. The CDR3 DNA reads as TGTGCCAGCAGCATCTCCGGGACAGGGTTCTACGAGCAGTACTTC.

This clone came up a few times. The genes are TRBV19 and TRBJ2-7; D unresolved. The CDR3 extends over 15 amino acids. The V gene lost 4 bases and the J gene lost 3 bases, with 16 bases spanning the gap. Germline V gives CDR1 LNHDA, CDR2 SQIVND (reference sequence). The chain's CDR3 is CASSNSVGGIYEQYF. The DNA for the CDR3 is TGTGCCAGTAGTAATTCTGTTGGCGGAATCTACGAGCAGTACTTC.

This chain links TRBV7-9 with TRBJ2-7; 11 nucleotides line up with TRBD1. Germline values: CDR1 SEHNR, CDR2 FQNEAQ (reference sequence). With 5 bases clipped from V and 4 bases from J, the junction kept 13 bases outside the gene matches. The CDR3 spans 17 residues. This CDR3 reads CASSPGPGTGGTYEQYF. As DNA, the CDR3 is TGTGCCAGCAGCCCCGGCCCCGGGACAGGGGGGACGTACGAGCAGTACTTC.

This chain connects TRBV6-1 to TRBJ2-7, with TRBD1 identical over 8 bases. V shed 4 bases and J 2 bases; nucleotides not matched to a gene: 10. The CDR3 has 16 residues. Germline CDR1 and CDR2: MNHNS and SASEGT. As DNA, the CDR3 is TGTGCCAGCAGTGCGGAGGTCAGGGGGCGCGCCTACGAGCAGTACTTC. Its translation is CASSAEVRGRAYEQYF.

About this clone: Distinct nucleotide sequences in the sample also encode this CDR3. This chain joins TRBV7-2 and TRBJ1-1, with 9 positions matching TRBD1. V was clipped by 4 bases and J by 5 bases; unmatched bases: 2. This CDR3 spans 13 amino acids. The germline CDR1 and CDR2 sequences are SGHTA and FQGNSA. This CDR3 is CASSSQGATEAFF. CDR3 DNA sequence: TGTGCCAGCAGCTCACAGGGGGCGACTGAAGCTTTCTTT.

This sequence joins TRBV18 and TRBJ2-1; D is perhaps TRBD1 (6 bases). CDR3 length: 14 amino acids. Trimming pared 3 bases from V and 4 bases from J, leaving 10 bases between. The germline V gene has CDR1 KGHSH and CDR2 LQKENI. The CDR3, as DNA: TGTGCCAGCTCACCGTGGGACAAATACAATGAGCAGTTCTTC. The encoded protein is CASSPWDKYNEQFF.

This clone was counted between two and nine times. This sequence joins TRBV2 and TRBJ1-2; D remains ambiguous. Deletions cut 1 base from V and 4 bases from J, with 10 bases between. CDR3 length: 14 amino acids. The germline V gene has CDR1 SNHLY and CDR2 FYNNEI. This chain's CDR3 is CASSEVKTTYGYTF. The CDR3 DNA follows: TGTGCCAGCAGTGAAGTCAAAACTACCTATGGCTACACCTTC.

Written as DNA, the CDR3 is TGTGCCAGCAGCTTGGCGCAGGGACTAGCGGAGGGGGCCGAGACCCAGTACTTC. Residues: CASSLAQGLAEGAETQYF. The chain couples TRBV5-4 to TRBJ2-5, with 11 bases matching TRBD2. Per the germline V gene, CDR1 is SGHNT and CDR2 is YYREEE (reference sequence). This CDR3 has 18 amino acids. Trimming removed 0 bases from V and 5 bases from J; junction bases left unmatched: 12.

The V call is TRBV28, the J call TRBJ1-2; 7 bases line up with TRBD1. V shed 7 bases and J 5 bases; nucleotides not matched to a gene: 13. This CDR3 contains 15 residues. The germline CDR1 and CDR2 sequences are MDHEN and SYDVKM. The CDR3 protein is CASIRTGPFNYGYTF. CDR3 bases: TGTGCCAGCATCCGGACAGGCCCATTTAATTATGGCTACACCTTC.

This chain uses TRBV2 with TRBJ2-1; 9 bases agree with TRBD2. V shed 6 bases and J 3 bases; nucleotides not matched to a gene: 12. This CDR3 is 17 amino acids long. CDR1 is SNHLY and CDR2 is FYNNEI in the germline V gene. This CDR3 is CASRPPPGTSLYNEQFF. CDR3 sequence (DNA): TGTGCCAGCAGACCCCCCCCCGGGACTAGCCTCTACAATGAGCAGTTCTTC. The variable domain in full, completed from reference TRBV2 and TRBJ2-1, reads EPEVTQTPSHQVTQMGQEVILRCVPISNHLYFYWYRQILGQKVEFLVSFYNNEISEKSEIFDDQFSVERPDGSNFTLKIRSTKLEDSAMYFCASRPPPGTSLYNEQFFGPGTRLTVL.

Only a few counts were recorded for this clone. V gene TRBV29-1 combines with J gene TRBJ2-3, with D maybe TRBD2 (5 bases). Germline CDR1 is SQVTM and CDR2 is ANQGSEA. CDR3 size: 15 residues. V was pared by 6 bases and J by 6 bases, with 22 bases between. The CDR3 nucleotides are TGCAGCGTCCCCGGGGTAGGTCATTCTGGGGATACGCAGTATTTT. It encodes CSVPGVGHSGDTQYF.